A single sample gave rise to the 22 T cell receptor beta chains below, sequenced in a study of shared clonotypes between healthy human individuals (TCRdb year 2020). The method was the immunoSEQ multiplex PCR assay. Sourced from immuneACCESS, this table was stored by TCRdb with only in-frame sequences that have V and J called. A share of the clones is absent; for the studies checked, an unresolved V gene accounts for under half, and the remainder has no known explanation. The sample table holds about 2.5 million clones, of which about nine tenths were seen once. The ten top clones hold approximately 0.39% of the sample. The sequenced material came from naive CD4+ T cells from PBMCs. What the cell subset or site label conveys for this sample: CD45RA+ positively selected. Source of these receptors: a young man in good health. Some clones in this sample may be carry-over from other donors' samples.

This chain's CDR3 is CASRTWGQETQYF. In DNA form, the CDR3 reads TGTGCCAGCAGAACATGGGGGCAAGAGACCCAGTACTTC. The rearrangement links TRBV11-2 to TRBJ2-5; D assignment may be TRBD1 or TRBD2 (5 bases each). The germline gives CDR1 SGHAT, CDR2 FQNNGV. Trimming removed 6 bases at V and 2 bases at J, with 10 bases between. This CDR3 has 13 residues.

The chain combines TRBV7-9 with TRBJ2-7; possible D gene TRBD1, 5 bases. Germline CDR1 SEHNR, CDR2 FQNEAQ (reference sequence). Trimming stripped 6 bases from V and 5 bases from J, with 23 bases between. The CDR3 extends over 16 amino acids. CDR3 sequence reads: CASSLGSTAGMHEQYF. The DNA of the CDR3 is TGTGCCAGCAGTCTTGGGTCTACGGCAGGGATGCACGAGCAGTACTTC.

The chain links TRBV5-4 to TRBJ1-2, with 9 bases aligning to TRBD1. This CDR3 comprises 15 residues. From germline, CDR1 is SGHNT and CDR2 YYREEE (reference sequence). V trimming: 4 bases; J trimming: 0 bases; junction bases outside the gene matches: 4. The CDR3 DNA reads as TGTGCCAGCAGCGGGAGGACAGGGGCTAACTATGGCTACACCTTC. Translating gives CASSGRTGANYGYTF.

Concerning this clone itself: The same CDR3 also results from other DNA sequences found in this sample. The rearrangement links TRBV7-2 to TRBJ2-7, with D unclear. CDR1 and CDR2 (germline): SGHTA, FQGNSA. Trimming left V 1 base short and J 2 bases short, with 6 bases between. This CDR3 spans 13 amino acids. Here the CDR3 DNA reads TGTGCCAGCAGCTTAGGAAGGCCCTACGAGCAGTACTTC. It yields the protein CASSLGRPYEQYF.

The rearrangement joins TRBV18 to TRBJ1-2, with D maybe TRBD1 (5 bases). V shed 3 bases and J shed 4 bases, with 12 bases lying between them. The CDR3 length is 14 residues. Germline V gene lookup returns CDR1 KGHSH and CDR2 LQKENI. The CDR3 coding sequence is TGTGCCAGCTCACCGGGGGGGTACGGCTATGGCTACACCTTC. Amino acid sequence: CASSPGGYGYGYTF.

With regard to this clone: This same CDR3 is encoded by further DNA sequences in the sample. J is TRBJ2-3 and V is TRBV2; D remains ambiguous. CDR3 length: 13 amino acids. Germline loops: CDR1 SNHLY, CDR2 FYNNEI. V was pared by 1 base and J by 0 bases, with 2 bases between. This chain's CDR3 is CASSEDSTDTQYF. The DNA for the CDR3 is TGTGCCAGCAGTGAAGACAGCACAGATACGCAGTATTTT.

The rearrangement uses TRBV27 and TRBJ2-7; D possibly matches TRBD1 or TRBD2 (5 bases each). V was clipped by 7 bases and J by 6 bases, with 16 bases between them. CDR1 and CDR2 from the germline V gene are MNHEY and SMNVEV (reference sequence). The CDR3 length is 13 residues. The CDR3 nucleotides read TGTGCCAGCACTTCCGGGACCTGGGCCGAGCAGTACTTC. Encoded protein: CASTSGTWAEQYF.

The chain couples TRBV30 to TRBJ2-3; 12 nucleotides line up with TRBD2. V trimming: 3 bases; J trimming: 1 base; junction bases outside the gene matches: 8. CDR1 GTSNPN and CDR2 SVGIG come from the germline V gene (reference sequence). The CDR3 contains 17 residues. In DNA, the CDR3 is TGTGCCTGGAGCCCTGGACTAGCGGGATCCGGCACAGATACGCAGTATTTT. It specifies CAWSPGLAGSGTDTQYF.

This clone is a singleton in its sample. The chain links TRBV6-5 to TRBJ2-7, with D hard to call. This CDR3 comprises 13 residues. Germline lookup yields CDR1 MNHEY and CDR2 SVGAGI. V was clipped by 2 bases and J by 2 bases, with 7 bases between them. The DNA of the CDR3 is TGTGCCAGCAGTTACGCTCCCGCCTACGAGCAGTACTTC. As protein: CASSYAPAYEQYF.

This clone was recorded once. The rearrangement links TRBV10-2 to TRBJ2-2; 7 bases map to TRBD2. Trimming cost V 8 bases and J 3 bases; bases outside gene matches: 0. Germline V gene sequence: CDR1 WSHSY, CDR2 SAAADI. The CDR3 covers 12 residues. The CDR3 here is CASGGDTGELFF. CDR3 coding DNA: TGCGCCAGCGGGGGGGACACCGGGGAGCTGTTTTTT.

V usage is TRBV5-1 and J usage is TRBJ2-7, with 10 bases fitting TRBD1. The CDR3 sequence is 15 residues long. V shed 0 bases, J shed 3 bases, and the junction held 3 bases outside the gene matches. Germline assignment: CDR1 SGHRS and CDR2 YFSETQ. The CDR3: CASSLVGQGIYEQYF. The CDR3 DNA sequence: TGCGCCAGCAGCTTGGTGGGACAGGGGATCTACGAGCAGTACTTC.

CDR3 amino acids: CASSGSSHQETQYF. The CDR3 DNA is TGTGCCAGCAGCGGGTCCAGTCACCAAGAGACCCAGTACTTC. J is TRBJ2-5 and V is TRBV2, with D uncertain. The V gene lost 6 bases and the J gene lost 0 bases, with 11 bases spanning the gap. The germline gives CDR1 SNHLY, CDR2 FYNNEI. This CDR3 comprises 14 residues. Looking up the rest from reference TRBV2 and TRBJ2-5 gives the full variable domain: EPEVTQTPSHQVTQMGQEVILRCVPISNHLYFYWYRQILGQKVEFLVSFYNNEISEKSEIFDDQFSVERPDGSNFTLKIRSTKLEDSAMYFCASSGSSHQETQYFGPGTRLLVL.

CDR3 protein: CASSLQGADRGTEAFF. CDR3 DNA sequence: TGTGCCAGCAGCTTGCAGGGAGCGGACAGGGGCACTGAAGCTTTCTTT. V and J are TRBV5-6 and TRBJ1-1, with TRBD1 identical over 9 bases. Germline lookup yields CDR1 SGHDT and CDR2 YYEEEE. The CDR3 contains 16 residues. The junction had 8 bases not matched to a gene; V was cut back by 1 base and J by 4 bases.

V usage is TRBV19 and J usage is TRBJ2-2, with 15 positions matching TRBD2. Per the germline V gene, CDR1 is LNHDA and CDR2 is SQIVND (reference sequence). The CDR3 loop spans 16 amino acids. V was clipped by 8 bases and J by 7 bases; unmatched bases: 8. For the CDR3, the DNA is TGTGCCAGTTTCGGACTAGCGGGAGGGCCTGTCGGGGAGCTGTTTTTT. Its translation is CASFGLAGGPVGELFF.

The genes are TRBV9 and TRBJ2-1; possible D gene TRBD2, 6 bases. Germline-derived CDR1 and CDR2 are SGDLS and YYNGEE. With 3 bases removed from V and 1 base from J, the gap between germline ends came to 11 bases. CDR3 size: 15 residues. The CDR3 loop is CASSETGVSYNEQFF. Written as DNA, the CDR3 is TGTGCCAGCAGCGAGACGGGAGTTTCCTACAATGAGCAGTTCTTC.

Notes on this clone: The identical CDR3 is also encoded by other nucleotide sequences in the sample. The DNA for the CDR3 is TGTGCCAGCAGTTTACAGGGGCTGTTTTCCTACGAGCAGTACTTC. As protein: CASSLQGLFSYEQYF. The chain links TRBV27 to TRBJ2-7; perhaps TRBD1 as D (6 bases). This CDR3 contains 15 residues. V was cut by 2 bases and J by 1 base, with 12 bases left in between. Germline-derived CDR1 and CDR2 are MNHEY and SMNVEV (reference sequence).

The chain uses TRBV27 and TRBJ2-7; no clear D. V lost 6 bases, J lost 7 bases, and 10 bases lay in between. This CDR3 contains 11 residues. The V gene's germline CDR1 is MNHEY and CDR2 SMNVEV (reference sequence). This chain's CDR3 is CASRSVSEQYF. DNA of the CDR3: TGTGCCAGCAGGTCTGTGAGTGAGCAGTACTTC.

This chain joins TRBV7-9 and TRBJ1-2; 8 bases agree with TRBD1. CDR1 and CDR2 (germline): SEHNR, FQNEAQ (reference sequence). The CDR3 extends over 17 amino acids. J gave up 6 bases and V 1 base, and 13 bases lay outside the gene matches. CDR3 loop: CASSLGGTSPGQDGYTF. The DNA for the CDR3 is TGTGCCAGCAGCTTAGGCGGTACATCTCCGGGACAGGATGGCTACACCTTC.

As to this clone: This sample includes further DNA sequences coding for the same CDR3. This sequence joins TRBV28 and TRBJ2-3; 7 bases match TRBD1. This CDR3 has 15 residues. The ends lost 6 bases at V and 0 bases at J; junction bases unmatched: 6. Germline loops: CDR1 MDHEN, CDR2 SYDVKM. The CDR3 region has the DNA TGTGCCAGCAGCCTACAGGGGTCAAGCACAGATACGCAGTATTTT. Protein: CASSLQGSSTDTQYF.

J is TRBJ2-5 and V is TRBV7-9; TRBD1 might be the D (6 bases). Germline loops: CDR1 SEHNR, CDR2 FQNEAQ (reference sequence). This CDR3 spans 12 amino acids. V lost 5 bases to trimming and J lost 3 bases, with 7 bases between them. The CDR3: CASSRTEETQYF. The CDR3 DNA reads TGTGCCAGCAGCAGGACAGAAGAGACCCAGTACTTC.

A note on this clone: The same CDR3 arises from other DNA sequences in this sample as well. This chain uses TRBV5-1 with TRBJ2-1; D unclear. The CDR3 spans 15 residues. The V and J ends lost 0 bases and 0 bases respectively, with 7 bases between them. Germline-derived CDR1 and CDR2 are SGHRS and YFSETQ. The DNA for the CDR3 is TGCGCCAGCAGCTTGGACGCTAGCTCCTACAATGAGCAGTTCTTC. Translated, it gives CASSLDASSYNEQFF.

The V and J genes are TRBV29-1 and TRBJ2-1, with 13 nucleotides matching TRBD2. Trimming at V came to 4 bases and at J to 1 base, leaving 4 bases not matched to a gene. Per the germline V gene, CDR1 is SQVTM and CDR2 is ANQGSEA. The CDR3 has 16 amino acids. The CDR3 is CSVGLGLAGSYNEQFF. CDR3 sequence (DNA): TGCAGCGTTGGATTGGGACTAGCGGGATCCTACAATGAGCAGTTCTTC.